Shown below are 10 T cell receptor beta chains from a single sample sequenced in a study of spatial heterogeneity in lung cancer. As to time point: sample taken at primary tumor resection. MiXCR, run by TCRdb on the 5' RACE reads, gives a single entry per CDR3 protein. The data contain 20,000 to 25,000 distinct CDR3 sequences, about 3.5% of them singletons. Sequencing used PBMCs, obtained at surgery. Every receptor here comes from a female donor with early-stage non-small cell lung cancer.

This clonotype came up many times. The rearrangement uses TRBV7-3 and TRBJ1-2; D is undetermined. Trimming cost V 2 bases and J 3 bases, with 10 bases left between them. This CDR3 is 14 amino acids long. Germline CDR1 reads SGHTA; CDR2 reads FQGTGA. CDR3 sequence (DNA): TGTGCCAGCAGCTTACAAGGAACGGACTATGGCTACACCTTC. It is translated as CASSLQGTDYGYTF.

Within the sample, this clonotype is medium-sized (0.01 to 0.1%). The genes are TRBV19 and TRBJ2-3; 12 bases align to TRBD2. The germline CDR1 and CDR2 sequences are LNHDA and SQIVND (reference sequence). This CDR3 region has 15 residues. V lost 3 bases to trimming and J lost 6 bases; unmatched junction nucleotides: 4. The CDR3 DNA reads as TGTGCCAGTAGTATGACTAGCGGGAGTTATGATACGCAGTATTTT. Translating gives CASSMTSGSYDTQYF. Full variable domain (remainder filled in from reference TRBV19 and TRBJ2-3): DGGITQSPKYLFRKEGQNVTLSCEQNLNHDAMYWYRQDPGQGLRLIYYSQIVNDFQKGDIAEGYSVSREKKESFPLTVTSAQKNPTAFYLCASSMTSGSYDTQYFGPGTRLTVL.

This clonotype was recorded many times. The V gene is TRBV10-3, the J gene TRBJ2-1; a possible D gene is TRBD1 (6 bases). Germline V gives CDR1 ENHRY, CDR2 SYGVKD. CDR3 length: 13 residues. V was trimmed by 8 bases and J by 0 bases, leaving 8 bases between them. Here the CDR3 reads CAIGQSSYNEQFF. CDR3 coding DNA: TGTGCCATCGGACAGAGCTCCTACAATGAGCAGTTCTTC.

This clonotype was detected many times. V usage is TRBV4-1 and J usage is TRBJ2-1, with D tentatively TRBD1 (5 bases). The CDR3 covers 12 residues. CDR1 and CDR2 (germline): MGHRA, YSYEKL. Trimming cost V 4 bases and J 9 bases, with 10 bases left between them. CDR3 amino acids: CASSRYQGEQFF. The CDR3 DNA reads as TGCGCCAGCAGCCGGTATCAGGGTGAGCAGTTCTTC.

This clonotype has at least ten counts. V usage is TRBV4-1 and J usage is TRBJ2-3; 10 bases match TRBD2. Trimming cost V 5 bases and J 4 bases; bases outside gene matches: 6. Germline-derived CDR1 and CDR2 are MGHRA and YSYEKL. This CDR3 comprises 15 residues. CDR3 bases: TGCGCCAGCAGCTTCATAGCGGGAGGACCAGATACGCAGTATTTT. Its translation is CASSFIAGGPDTQYF.

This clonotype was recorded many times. CDR3 sequence: CASSLGQVYYEQYF. The CDR3 DNA follows: TGTGCCAGCAGCTTGGGGCAGGTTTACTACGAGCAGTACTTC. The chain joins TRBV28 to TRBJ2-7; maybe TRBD1 (5 bases). Germline CDR1 reads MDHEN; CDR2 reads SYDVKM. The CDR3 length is 14 residues. The V and J ends lost 6 bases and 3 bases respectively, with 15 bases between them.

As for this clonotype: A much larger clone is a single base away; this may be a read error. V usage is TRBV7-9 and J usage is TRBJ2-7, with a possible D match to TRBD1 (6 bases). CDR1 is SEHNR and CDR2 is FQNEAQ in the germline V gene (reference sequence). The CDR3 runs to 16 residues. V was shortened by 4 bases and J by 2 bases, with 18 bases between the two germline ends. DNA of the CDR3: TGTGCCAGCAGCTCACCCGAGGGTGGGGACACCTACGAGCAGTACTTC. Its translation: CASSSPEGGDTYEQYF. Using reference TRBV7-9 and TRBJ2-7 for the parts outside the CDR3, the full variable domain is DTGVSQNPRHKITKRGQNVTFRCDPISEHNRLYWYRQTLGQGPEFLTYFQNEAQLEKSRLLSDRFSAERPKGSFSTLEIQRTEQGDSAMYLCASSSPEGGDTYEQYFGPGTRLTVT.

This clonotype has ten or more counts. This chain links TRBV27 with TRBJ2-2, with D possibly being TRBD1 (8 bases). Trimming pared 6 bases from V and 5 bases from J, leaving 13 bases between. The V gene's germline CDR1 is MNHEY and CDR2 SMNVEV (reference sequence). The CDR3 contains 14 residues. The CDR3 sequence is CASRYRGGTGELFF. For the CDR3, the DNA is TGTGCCAGCAGGTACAGGGGGGGTACCGGGGAGCTGTTTTTT.

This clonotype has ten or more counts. The CDR3 loop is CASSPGQQETQYF. In DNA form, the CDR3 reads TGCGCCAGCAGCCCGGGACAGCAAGAGACCCAGTACTTC. V is TRBV4-1 and J is TRBJ2-5; 7 positions agree with TRBD1. Germline CDR1 and CDR2: MGHRA and YSYEKL. The CDR3 is 13 amino acids. The V segment lost 4 bases and the J segment 2 bases; nucleotides outside the gene matches: 1.

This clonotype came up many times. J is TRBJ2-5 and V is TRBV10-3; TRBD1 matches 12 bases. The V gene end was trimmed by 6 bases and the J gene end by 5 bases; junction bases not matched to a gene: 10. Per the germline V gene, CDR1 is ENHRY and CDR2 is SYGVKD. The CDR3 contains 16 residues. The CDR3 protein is CAISEGTGGAWETQYF. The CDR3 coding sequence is TGTGCCATCAGCGAAGGGACAGGGGGCGCGTGGGAGACCCAGTACTTC.